These T cell receptor beta chains were read from a single sample in a study of T cells after yellow fever vaccination. TCRdb analysed the 5' RACE reads with MiXCR anew, one entry per CDR3 protein. The profile covers about 400,000 distinct CDR3 sequences, with around 6.5% appearing a single time and approximately 15% taken by the ten largest. The sequences come from PBMCs, collected 5 days after the yellow fever booster vaccination. These receptors were obtained from a man aged 25-45 years who received the YFV17D yellow fever vaccine. The CDR3 runs from the conserved cysteine through the conserved F or W. D genes are given only for firm matches. Clone size is stated in some rows and not others, as once, few, many or a class when expanded.

TRBV29-1	few	NA	TRBJ2-7	13	TGCAGCGTGGCAAGGGACTCGCGGTACGAGCAGTACTTC	CSVARDSRYEQYF
TRBV6-5	many	NA	TRBJ1-3	16	TGTGCCAGCAGTTATTCTCCGGCATTAAACGACTACACCATATATTTT	CASSYSPALNDYTIYF
TRBV12-3/TRBV12-4	few	TRBD2	TRBJ2-3	14	TGTGCCAGCAGTCAGACTAGCGAGGCAGATACGCAGTATTTT	CASSQTSEADTQYF
TRBV20-1	NA	TRBD2	TRBJ2-7	13	TGCAGTACCTTAGCGGGTGCCAACTACGAGCAGTACTTC	CSTLAGANYEQYF
TRBV28	NA	TRBD2	TRBJ2-7	16	TGTGCCAGCAGTTTATGGGCAGCGGGGACCGCCTACGAGCAGTACTTC	CASSLWAAGTAYEQYF
TRBV7-2	many	NA	TRBJ2-7	14	TGTGCCAGCAGCTTTGGCGGTTCCTCCTACGAGCAGTACTTC	CASSFGGSSYEQYF
TRBV10-3	many	NA	TRBJ2-5	16	TGTGCCATCAGTGATAGAGGGACATGGGGGGAAGAGACCCAGTACTTC	CAISDRGTWGEETQYF
TRBV7-9	NA	TRBD2	TRBJ2-3	17	TGTGCCAGCAGCTTTCCGACTAGCGGATCTAGCACAGATACGCAGTATTTT	CASSFPTSGSSTDTQYF
TRBV10-2	NA	TRBD2	TRBJ2-4	14	TGCGCCAGCAGACGGACTAGCGGAGAAAACATTCAGTACTTC	CASRRTSGENIQYF
TRBV2	many	NA	TRBJ2-7	12	TGTGCCAGCAGTGAAGTGGGGTACGAGCAGTACTTC	CASSEVGYEQYF
TRBV24-1	few	TRBD2	TRBJ2-3	17	TGTGCCACCAGTGAATCTAGAGCGGGGGGGGTCACAGATACGCAGTATTTT	CATSESRAGGVTDTQYF
TRBV12-3/TRBV12-4	many	NA	TRBJ2-3	12	TGTGCCAGCAGTCATGTCACAGATACGCAGTATTTT	CASSHVTDTQYF
TRBV7-9	many	NA	TRBJ2-7	13	TGTGCCAGCACCGGGACTCAGTCCCACGAGCAGTACTTC	CASTGTQSHEQYF
TRBV20-1	few	NA	TRBJ2-7	14	TGCAGTGCAACCAGACAGGCATCCTCCTACGAGCAGTACTTC	CSATRQASSYEQYF
TRBV6-2/TRBV6-3	few	TRBD2	TRBJ2-1	14	TGTGCCAGCGGGTCGAGCGGGAGGAGCAATGAGCAGTTCTTC	CASGSSGRSNEQFF
TRBV12-3/TRBV12-4	NA	TRBD1	TRBJ1-2	13	TGTGCCAGCAGCCCTAGACAGGGCCAGGGCTACACCTTC	CASSPRQGQGYTF
TRBV11-2	many	NA	TRBJ1-1	15	TGTGCCAGCAGCTTAGAATTCGCGGGCGCCGATGGAGCTTTCTTT	CASSLEFAGADGAFF
TRBV28	few	NA	TRBJ1-1	15	TGTGCCAGCAGCCCGCTAGCGGTCGGGGGCACTGAAGCTTTCTTT	CASSPLAVGGTEAFF
TRBV27	NA	NA	TRBJ1-4	16	TGTGCCAGCAGTTTCTTCCTGGCGGGGGATAATAAAAAACTGTTTTTT	CASSFFLAGDNKKLFF
TRBV20-1	many	NA	TRBJ2-3	15	TGCAGTGCTAATCGGGATGGCACTAGCACAGATACGCAGTATTTT	CSANRDGTSTDTQYF
TRBV27	NA	NA	TRBJ2-3	13	TGTGCCAGCAGTATGATAGGCACAGATACGCAGTATTTT	CASSMIGTDTQYF
TRBV6-5	few	TRBD2	TRBJ2-3	15	TGTGCCAGCAGTTTTCGTAGCGGGAGAGCGGATACGCAGTATTTT	CASSFRSGRADTQYF
TRBV7-2	few	TRBD1	TRBJ2-3	16	TGTGCCAGCAGCTTAGGGGTTGACAGGGTGTCAGATACGCAGTATTTT	CASSLGVDRVSDTQYF
TRBV6-2/TRBV6-3	many	NA	TRBJ1-5	14	TGTGCCAGCAGACCGGTAGGGGCAGATCAGCCCCAGCATTTT	CASRPVGADQPQHF
TRBV20-1	few	TRBD1	TRBJ1-4	15	TGCAGTGTTCGACATTTGGGACAGGGGAATGAAAAACTGTTTTTT	CSVRHLGQGNEKLFF
TRBV6-1	many	NA	TRBJ2-3	14	TGTGCCAGCAGTAAACGGACAGACACAGATACGCAGTATTTT	CASSKRTDTDTQYF
TRBV28	few	NA	TRBJ1-6	15	TGTGCCAGCAGTTCAGGGACCGATTATAATTCACCCCTCCACTTT	CASSSGTDYNSPLHF
TRBV9	many	TRBD2	TRBJ2-2	16	TGTGCCAGCAGCGACCTAGCGGGAGTGGGGACCGGGGAGCTGTTTTTT	CASSDLAGVGTGELFF
TRBV10-2	many	NA	TRBJ2-3	15	TGCGCCAGCAGTGATCCGACCGCATCCACAGATACGCAGTATTTT	CASSDPTASTDTQYF
TRBV9	few	NA	TRBJ1-1	15	TGTGCCAGCAGCAGGGGAGGCGGCATGAACACTGAAGCTTTCTTT	CASSRGGGMNTEAFF
TRBV18	NA	NA	TRBJ2-5	15	TGTGCCAGCTCACCTAGACTAGGGGTACAAGAGACCCAGTACTTC	CASSPRLGVQETQYF
TRBV2	NA	NA	TRBJ2-1	14	TGTGCCAGCATCCTAGCTTTTCCCAATGACGAGCAGTTCTTC	CASILAFPNDEQFF